The text below deals with one T cell receptor beta chain. Original processing methods: Reference gene primer amplification in the assay estimated nucleated cell counts. The method was immunoSEQ multiplex PCR; TCRdb's version includes in-frame clones alone and lacks a portion of them. The V and J calls and the clone size are those of that table, but D and trimming were determined from the DNA. The sample contains about 130,000 clones, 70% to 85% of which appear only once. Trimming stripped 0 bases from V and 2 bases from J, with 9 bases between. CDR3 length: 14 residues. Germline lookup yields CDR1 SGDLS and CDR2 YYNGEE. The sample originates from a study of blood T cell repertoires in COVID-19. Study overall: Samples came from the United States, Italy and Spain, spanning acute and convalescent COVID-19. Sources were T cells, B-cell-depleted T cells, or PBMCs; the material itself was cDNA or gDNA.

Sequencing was done on a sample of peripheral blood. This sequence joins TRBV9 and TRBJ2-7; D is ambiguous. This sequence was found in a man in his 60s who had recovered from COVID-19. The CDR3 nucleotides read TGTGCCAGCAGCGTAGCTGTCGGAGCCTACGAGCAGTACTTC. It is translated as CASSVAVGAYEQYF.